This TCR beta chain was found in a study of OX40 agonist ivuxolimab in advanced cancers. Background on the whole study: Ivuxolimab, which targeted the costimulatory receptor OX40 (CD134), was an agonistic, fully human IgG2 monoclonal antibody. Intravenous ivuxolimab was administered to patients every 2 weeks at six dose levels: 0.01, 0.1, 0.3, 1.5, 3 and 10 mg/kg. Of the approximately 50 dose-escalation patients, hepatocellular carcinoma was present in approximately 20, melanoma in roughly 15, renal cell carcinoma in 9 and head and neck cancer in 9. The dose-escalation cohort was 82.7% male with a mean age of roughly 62 years, ranging from about 20 to 85. Prior anti-PD-1, anti-PD-L1 or anti-CTLA-4 therapy was permitted, and checkpoint inhibitors had been received by roughly two fifths of dose-escalation patients. Partial responses were achieved by three dose-escalation patients, of whom one had hepatocellular carcinoma and two had cutaneous melanoma. The purpose of peripheral TCRbeta sequencing was to test whether ivuxolimab changed TCR sequence diversity and led to clonal T-cell expansion. The paper reports the monotherapy dose-escalation portion (N of about 52 patients) of the phase I ivuxolimab trial.

Turning to this clone: The antigen this receptor binds is unknown. No much larger clonotype is one base removed from it; base qualities were not supplied.

For sequencing of the TCRbeta CDR3 region, genomic DNA was extracted from the sorted cells. The immunoSEQ Assay was used to sequence the TCRbeta CDR3 regions. TCRdb took this table from immuneACCESS and kept in-frame rearrangements with V and J called. Such tables lack part of the clones; where checked against another copy, unresolved V genes explain under half of the gap, and the rest is unexplained. This sample gives 60,000 to 70,000 clones in total; roughly 89% of them show up just once. Together, the top ten hold around 12% of the sample. V loses 4 bases of germline sequence and J loses 1 base, and the interval between the two ends is 12 bases. As encoded in the germline V gene, CDR1 is SGDLS while CDR2 is YYNGEE. The CDR3 numbers 14 residues from cysteine through phenylalanine. Kept here is only the CDR3 DNA, which spans 42 bases and is read in frame from base 1. The research as a whole found: Antigen specificity was not determined for the clonally expanded peripheral T cells. After ivuxolimab, more expanded clones were found on average in CD8+ T cells than in CD4+ T cells. In the 0.1-3.0 mg/kg groups, partial responders had among the lowest normalized peripheral clonal expansion, particularly in CD8+ T cells. Low levels of normalized T-cell clonal expansion were also seen in some patients who did not respond. At doses of 0.1 to 3.0 mg/kg, clonal expansion of both CD4+ and CD8+ blood T cells was observed from baseline to week 6.

Patients with autoimmune disease history or receiving systemic immunosuppression were excluded from the trial. Peripheral blood for TCR sequencing was collected from all dose cohorts at baseline, on cycle 4 day 1, and on cycle 7 day 1. The samples were taken from a phase I, first-in-human, multicenter, open-label dose-escalation trial of ivuxolimab. Adults with locally advanced or metastatic head and neck squamous cell, hepatocellular, melanoma or renal cell carcinoma were enrolled in the trial. CD4+ and CD8+ T cells were sorted separately from peripheral blood before TCR sequencing. Sequenced here: CD4+ or CD8+ T cells sorted from blood, sampled in a trial of the OX40 agonist ivuxolimab. The chain was built from TRBV9 and TRBJ2-7; the D gene is possibly TRBD1, with 5 bases matching. This receptor was obtained from an adult with an advanced solid tumor such as melanoma, head and neck, liver or kidney cancer. The nucleotide sequence is TGTGCCAGCAGCTTTCACGACAGTTCCTACGAGCAGTACTTC. This yields the protein CASSFHDSSYEQYF.